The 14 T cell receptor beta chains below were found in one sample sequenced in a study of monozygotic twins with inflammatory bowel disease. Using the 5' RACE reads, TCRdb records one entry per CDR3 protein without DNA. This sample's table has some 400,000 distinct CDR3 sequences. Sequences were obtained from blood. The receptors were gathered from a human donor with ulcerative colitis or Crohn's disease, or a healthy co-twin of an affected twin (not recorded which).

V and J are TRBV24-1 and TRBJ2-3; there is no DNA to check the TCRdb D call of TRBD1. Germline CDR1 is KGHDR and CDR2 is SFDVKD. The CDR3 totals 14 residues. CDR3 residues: CATSDPTGLDTQYF.

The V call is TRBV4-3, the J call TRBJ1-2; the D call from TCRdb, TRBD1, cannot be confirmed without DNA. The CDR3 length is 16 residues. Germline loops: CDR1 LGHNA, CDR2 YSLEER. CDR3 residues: CASSQDGQGGPAGYTF.

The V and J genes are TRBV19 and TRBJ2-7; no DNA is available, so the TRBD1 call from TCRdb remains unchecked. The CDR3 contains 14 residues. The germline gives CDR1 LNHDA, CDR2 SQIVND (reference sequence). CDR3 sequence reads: CASSQTGISYEQYF.

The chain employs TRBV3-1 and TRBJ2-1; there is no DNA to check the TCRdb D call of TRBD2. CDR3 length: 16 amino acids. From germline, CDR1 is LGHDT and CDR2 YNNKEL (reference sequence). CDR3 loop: CASSQGGGSSYNEQFF.

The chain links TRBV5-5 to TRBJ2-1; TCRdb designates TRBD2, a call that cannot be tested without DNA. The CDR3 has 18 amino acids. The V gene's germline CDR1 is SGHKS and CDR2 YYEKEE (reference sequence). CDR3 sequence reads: CASNLGSGRGPFRDEQFF.

The CDR3 sequence is CASSLRTSGGGGELFF. The chain has TRBV3-1 and TRBJ2-2; TCRdb's D gene call, TRBD2, goes unchecked for lack of DNA. The germline CDR1 and CDR2 sequences are LGHDT and YNNKEL (reference sequence). This CDR3 has 16 residues.

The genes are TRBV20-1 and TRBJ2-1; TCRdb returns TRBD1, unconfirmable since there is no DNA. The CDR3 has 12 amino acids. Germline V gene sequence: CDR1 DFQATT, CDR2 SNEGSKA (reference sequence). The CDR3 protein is CSAPETSGEQFF.

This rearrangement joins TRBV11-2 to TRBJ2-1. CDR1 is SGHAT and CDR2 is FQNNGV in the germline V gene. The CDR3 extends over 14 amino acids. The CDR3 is CASSLQSPYNEQFF.

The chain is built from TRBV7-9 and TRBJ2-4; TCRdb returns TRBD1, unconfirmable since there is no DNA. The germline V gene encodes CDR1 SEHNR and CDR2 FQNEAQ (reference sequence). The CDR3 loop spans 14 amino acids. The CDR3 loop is CASSPRTFWDIQYF.

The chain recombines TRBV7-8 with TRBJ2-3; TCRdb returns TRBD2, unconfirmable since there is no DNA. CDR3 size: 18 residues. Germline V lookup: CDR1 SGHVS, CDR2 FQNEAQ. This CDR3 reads CASSLRRGLMNRADTQYF.

The CDR3 loop reads CAWGIGGSTEAFF. The chain carries TRBV30 and TRBJ1-1. Germline V lookup: CDR1 GTSNPN, CDR2 SVGIG (reference sequence). The length of the CDR3 is 13 residues. The complete variable domain, with remaining parts taken from reference TRBV30 and TRBJ1-1, reads SQTIHQWPATLVQPVGSPLSLECTVEGTSNPNLYWYRQAAGRGLQLLFYSVGIGQISSEVPQNLSASRPQDRQFILSSKKLLLSDSGFYLCAWGIGGSTEAFFGQGTRLTVV.

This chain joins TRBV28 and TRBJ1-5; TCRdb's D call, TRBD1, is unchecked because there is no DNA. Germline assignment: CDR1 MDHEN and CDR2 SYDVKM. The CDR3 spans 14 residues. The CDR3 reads CASSKTGSNQPQHF.

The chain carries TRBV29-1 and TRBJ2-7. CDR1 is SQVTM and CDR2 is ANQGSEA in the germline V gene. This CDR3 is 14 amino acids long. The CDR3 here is CSVEGGGGSYEQYF.

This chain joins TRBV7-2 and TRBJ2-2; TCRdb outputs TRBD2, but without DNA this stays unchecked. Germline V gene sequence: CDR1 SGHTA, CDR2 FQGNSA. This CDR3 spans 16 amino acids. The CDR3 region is CASNFPLAGVTGELFF.